This TCR beta chain was captured in a study of blood T cell repertoires in COVID-19 (dated by TCRdb to 2019 to 2021). About the investigation overall: Samples covering the acute and convalescent phases of COVID-19 were provided by collaborators in the United States, Italy and Spain. The material from the prospective study consisted of cDNA or gDNA derived from T cells, B-cell-depleted T cells, or PBMCs. The dataset comprised deeply sampled blood TCRbeta repertoires from subjects exposed to, actively infected with, or recovered from COVID-19. Where available, HLA class I and class II types were obtained from metadata supplied by the sample provider rather than from assay-based typing. The samples were drawn from the first 160 participants of the ongoing ImmuneRACE study and from 1,254 subjects provided by 6 global collaborators. The repertoires were released in a freely available public database meant as a resource for research on the immune response to SARS-CoV-2. The sample metadata nearly always contained a de-identified subject ID, COVID-19 status, age in years and sex. Findings and caveats that apply to the study as a whole: Clinical and demographic metadata were provided uncurated, with the amount varying by source and participant.

Including the terminal cysteine and phenylalanine, the CDR3 comprises 14 residues. This entry keeps only the CDR3 DNA: 42 bases, framed from base 1. Clipping removes 4 bases from V and 9 bases from J, with 8 as the unmatched junction base count. In the germline V gene (reference sequence), CDR1 corresponds to SGHNT and CDR2 to YYREEE. TCRbeta CDR3 regions were amplified from genomic DNA using the immunoSEQ Assay, a bias-controlled multiplex PCR. The paper's processing steps were these. The number of nucleated cells in each sample was estimated from the amplification of reference gene primers within the assay. To quantify the absolute abundance of each unique TCRbeta CDR3 rearrangement, sequence reads were collapsed and filtered. For each sample, productive Simpson clonality was calculated as the square root of Simpson's diversity index across productive rearrangements. TCRdb holds this immuneACCESS table with in-frame rearrangements only. Some clones are missing; in checked studies, unresolved V genes explain under half, and the rest has no known cause. V and J calls and clone size come straight from that table; D and trimming were deduced from the DNA. The sample table holds roughly 80,000 clones, of which around 80% were seen once. The top ten constitute approximately 5.8% of the sample.

The collaborating institutions used their own protocols to collect whole blood in K2EDTA tubes. Collaborator samples were shipped for TCRbeta analysis as frozen whole blood, isolated PBMCs, or DNA extracted from either sample type. To note about this clone: No cognate antigen has been identified for it. No much larger clonotype is one base removed from it; base qualities were not supplied.

The sequence joins TRBV5-4 to TRBJ2-4, with TRBD1 matching 9 junction bases. This receptor was identified in a man aged 55 to 70 with active or convalescent COVID-19. The sequenced material came from peripheral blood. CDR3 sequence: CASSPTTGGSIQYF. The sequence in DNA is TGTGCCAGCAGCCCTACGACAGGGGGAAGCATTCAGTACTTC.